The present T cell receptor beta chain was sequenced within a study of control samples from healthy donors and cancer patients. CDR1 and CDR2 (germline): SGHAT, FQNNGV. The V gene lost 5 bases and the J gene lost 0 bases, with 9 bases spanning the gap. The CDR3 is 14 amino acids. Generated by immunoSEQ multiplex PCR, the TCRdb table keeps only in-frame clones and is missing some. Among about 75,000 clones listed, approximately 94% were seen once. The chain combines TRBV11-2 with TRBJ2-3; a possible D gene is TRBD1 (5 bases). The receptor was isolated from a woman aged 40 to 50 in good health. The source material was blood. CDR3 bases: TGTGCCAGCAGCCCCTGGGGCAGCACAGATACGCAGTATTTT. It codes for CASSPWGSTDTQYF.